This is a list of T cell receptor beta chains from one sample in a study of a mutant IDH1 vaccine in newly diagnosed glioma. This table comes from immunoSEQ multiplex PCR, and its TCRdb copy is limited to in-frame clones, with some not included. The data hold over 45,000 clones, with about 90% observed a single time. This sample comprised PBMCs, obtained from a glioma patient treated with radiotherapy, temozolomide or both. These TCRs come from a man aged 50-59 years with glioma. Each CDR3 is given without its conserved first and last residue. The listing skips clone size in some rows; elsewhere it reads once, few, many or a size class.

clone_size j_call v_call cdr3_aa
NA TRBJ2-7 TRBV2 ASSRGEGQARYEQY
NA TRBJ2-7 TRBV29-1 SVELPVAGPSYEQY
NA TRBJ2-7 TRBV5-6 ASSSYNYEQY
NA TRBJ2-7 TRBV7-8 ASSLERDVGSYEQY
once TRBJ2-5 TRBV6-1 ASVEHRGRETQY
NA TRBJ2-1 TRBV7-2 ASSRLAGGGGRANEQF
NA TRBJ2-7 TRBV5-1 ASGGTSGSLYEQY
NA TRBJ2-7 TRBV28 ASSLSGGLAY
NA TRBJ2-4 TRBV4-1 ASSHLAGRGNIQY
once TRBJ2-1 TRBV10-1 ASSESSGNNEQF
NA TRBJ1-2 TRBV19 ASSPWDYGYT
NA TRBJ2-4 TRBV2 ASSLAKNIQY
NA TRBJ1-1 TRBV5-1 ASSLAAGGSNTEAF
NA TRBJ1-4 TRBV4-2 ASHLGDSNEKLF
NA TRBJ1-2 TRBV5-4 ASSLTGDAGYT
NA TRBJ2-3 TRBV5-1 ASRRREGFQDTQY
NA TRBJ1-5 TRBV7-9 ASSSSRGNQPQH
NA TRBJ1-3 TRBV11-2 ASSNNRVSGNTIY
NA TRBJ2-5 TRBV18 ASSQTGVETQY
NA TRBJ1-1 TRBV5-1 ASSPGVTEAF
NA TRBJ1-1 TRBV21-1 ASSLRDSNLLLNTEAF
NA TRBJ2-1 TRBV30 AWSYPIRLAGGRGEQF
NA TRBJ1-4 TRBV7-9 ASSFFRFSGLANEKLF
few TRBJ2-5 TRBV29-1 SVERGGQGLQETQY
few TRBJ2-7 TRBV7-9 ASSLGRQAYEQY
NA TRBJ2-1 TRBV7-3 ASSTQPTSVNYNEQF
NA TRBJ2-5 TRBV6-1 ASSDRLAGVAGETQY